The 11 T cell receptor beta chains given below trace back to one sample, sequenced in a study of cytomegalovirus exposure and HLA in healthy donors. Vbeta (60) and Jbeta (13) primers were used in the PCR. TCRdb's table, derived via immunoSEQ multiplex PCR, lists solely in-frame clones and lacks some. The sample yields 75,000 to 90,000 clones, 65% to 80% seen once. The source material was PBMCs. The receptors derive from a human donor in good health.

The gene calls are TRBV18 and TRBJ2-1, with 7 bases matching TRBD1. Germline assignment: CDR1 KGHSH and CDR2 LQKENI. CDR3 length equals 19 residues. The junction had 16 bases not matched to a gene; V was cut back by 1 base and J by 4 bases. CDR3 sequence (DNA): TGTGCCAGCTCACCACTAGTAGGGACAGAAGGTGTCGGATACAATGAGCAGTTCTTC. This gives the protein CASSPLVGTEGVGYNEQFF.

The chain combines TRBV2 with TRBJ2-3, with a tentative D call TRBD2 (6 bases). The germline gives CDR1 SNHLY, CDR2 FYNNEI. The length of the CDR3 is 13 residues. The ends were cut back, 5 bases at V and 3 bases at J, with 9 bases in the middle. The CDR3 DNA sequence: TGTGCCAGCAGTATCGGGAGTACAGATACGCAGTATTTT. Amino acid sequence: CASSIGSTDTQYF. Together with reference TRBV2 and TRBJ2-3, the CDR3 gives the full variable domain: EPEVTQTPSHQVTQMGQEVILRCVPISNHLYFYWYRQILGQKVEFLVSFYNNEISEKSEIFDDQFSVERPDGSNFTLKIRSTKLEDSAMYFCASSIGSTDTQYFGPGTRLTVL.

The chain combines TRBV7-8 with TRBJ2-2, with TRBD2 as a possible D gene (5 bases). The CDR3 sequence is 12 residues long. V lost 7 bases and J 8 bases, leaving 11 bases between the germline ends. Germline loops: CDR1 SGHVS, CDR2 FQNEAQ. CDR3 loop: CASIGEGGELFF. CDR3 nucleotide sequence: TGTGCCAGCATCGGGGAAGGTGGGGAGCTGTTTTTT.

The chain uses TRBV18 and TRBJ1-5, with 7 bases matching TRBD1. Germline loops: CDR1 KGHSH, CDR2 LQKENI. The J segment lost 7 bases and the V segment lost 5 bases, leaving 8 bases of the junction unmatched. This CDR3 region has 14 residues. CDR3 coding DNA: TGTGCCAGCTCAGAGACAGGGAATGGGCAGCCCCAGCATTTT. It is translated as CASSETGNGQPQHF.

CDR3 coding DNA: TGCGCCAGCAGCCAATCGCAGAAAGAGACCCAGTACTTC. Amino acid sequence: CASSQSQKETQYF. The V gene is TRBV4-1, the J gene TRBJ2-5, with unresolved D. Germline CDR1 and CDR2: MGHRA and YSYEKL. V dropped 2 bases and J dropped 3 bases, with 7 bases sitting between them. CDR3 length: 13 residues.

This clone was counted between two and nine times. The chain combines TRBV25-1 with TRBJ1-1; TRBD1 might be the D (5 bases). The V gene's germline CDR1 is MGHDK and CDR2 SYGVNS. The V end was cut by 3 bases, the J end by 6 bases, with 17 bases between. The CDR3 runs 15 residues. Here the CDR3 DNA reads TGTGCCAGCAGTGACTTAGGGGCAGGGCGTCCTGAAGCTTTCTTT. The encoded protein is CASSDLGAGRPEAFF.

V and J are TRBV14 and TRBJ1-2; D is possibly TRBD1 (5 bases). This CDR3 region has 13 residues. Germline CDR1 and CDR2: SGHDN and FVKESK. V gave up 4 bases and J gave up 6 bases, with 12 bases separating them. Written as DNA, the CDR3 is TGTGCCAGCAGCCCCCGACAGTCAGATGGCTACACCTTC. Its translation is CASSPRQSDGYTF.

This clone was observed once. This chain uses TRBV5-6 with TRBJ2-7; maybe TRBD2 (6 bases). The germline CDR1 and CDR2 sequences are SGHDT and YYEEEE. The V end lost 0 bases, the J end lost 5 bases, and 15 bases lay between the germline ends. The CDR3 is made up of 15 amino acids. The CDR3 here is CASSLAGDSRNEQYF. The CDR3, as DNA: TGTGCCAGCAGCTTGGCCGGGGACTCCCGGAACGAGCAGTACTTC.

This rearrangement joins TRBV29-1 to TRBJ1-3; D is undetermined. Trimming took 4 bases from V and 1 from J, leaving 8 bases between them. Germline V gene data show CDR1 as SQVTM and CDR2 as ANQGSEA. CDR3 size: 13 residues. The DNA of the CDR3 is TGCAGCGTTGTCTCCGAGTCTGGAAACACCATATATTTT. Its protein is CSVVSESGNTIYF.

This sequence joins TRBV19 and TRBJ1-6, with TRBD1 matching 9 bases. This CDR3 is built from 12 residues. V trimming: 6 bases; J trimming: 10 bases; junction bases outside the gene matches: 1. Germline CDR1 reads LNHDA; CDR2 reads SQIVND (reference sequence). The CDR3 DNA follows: TGTGCCAGTAGGGACAGGGGATCACCCCTCCACTTT. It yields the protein CASRDRGSPLHF.

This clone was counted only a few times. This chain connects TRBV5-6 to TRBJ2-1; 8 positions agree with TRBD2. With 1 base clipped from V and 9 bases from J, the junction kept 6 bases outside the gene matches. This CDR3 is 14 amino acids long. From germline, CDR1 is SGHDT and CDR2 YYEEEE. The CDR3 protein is CASSLQAGEGEQFF. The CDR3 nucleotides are TGTGCCAGCAGCTTGCAAGCGGGGGAGGGTGAGCAGTTCTTC.